A selection of T cell receptor beta chains follows, all from one sample in a study of glioma-infiltrating T cells after dendritic cell vaccination. TCRdb keeps only in-frame clones here, not all; method: immunoSEQ multiplex PCR. The table shows about 73,000 clones, with roughly 87% occurring only once. The sample was blood, taken before dendritic cell vaccination. The receptors derive from a human donor with glioblastoma. CDR3s include the opening cysteine and the closing phenylalanine or tryptophan. D genes are given only for firm matches. For some rows the clone size is stated as once, few or many, or as a class when expanded; others skip it.

D: .; size: .; V: TRBV25-1; J: TRBJ1-2; DNA: TGTGCCAGCAGTGATAGCTTAGAGTATGGCTACACCTTC; CDR3: CASSDSLEYGYTF
D: .; size: .; V: TRBV5-6; J: TRBJ1-3; DNA: TGTGCCAGCACCAGTATCGGTCGTTTTGGGGAGTCCCCTGGAAACACCATATATTTT; CDR3: CASTSIGRFGESPGNTIYF
D: .; size: .; V: TRBV7-1; J: TRBJ1-2; DNA: TGTGCCAGCAGCGATATAGGTCACGAGGGAAAGATCTATGGCTACACCTTC; CDR3: CASSDIGHEGKIYGYTF
D: TRBD1; size: .; V: TRBV5-1; J: TRBJ1-3; DNA: TGCGCCAGCAGCTTTACCGGACGAACTGACAGGGTCTTATCGGGAAACACCATATATTTT; CDR3: CASSFTGRTDRVLSGNTIYF
D: .; size: .; V: TRBV12-5; J: TRBJ1-3; DNA: TGTGCTAGTGGTCCCAGACTGGACACCATATATTTT; CDR3: CASGPRLDTIYF
D: .; size: once; V: TRBV9; J: TRBJ2-5; DNA: TGTGCCAGCAGCGTAGAACAGATAGGAGAGACCCAGTACTTC; CDR3: CASSVEQIGETQYF
D: .; size: .; V: TRBV19; J: TRBJ1-5; DNA: TGTGCCAGTAGGAACAGGGTAGGGAGCAATCAGCCCCAGCATTTT; CDR3: CASRNRVGSNQPQHF
D: .; size: .; V: TRBV6-1; J: TRBJ2-1; DNA: TGTGCCAGCAGTGAAGTTGATAAGGGAGGTCAGTTCTTC; CDR3: CASSEVDKGGQFF
D: TRBD2; size: .; V: TRBV5-1; J: TRBJ2-5; DNA: TGCGCCAGCAGCTTCCGACTAGCGGGAGTCGAGACCCAGTACTTC; CDR3: CASSFRLAGVETQYF
D: .; size: .; V: TRBV6-5; J: TRBJ1-2; DNA: TGTGCCAGCAGCAAGGACAGCTCTAACTATGGCTACACCTTC; CDR3: CASSKDSSNYGYTF
D: .; size: .; V: TRBV6-1; J: TRBJ1-2; DNA: TGTGCCAGCACCACGTATTACTTAAATGGCTACACCTTC; CDR3: CASTTYYLNGYTF
D: .; size: .; V: TRBV5-4; J: TRBJ2-7; DNA: TGTGCCAGCAGCCGAAAACAACAGAGCTCCTACGAGCAGTACTTC; CDR3: CASSRKQQSSYEQYF
D: .; size: .; V: TRBV5-1; J: TRBJ1-1; DNA: TGCGCCAGCAGCTTGGCAAGGAGGGAAGGCGGTGAAGCTTTCTTT; CDR3: CASSLARREGGEAFF
D: TRBD2; size: .; V: TRBV19; J: TRBJ2-3; DNA: TGTGCCAGCCGGGGACTAGCGGGAAACACAGATACGCAGTATTTT; CDR3: CASRGLAGNTDTQYF
D: TRBD1; size: .; V: TRBV7-6; J: TRBJ2-2; DNA: TGTGCCAGCAGCTTAACCGGGACAGGGGGCACCGGGGAGCTGTTTTTT; CDR3: CASSLTGTGGTGELFF
D: TRBD1; size: .; V: TRBV25-1; J: TRBJ2-5; DNA: TGTGCCAGCAGTCGACCCCGGGACAGGCTACAAGAGACCCAGTACTTC; CDR3: CASSRPRDRLQETQYF
D: .; size: .; V: TRBV27; J: TRBJ1-6; DNA: TGTGCCAGCAGTGCAGACCAGGGTTATAATTCACCCCTCCACTTT; CDR3: CASSADQGYNSPLHF
D: TRBD1; size: .; V: TRBV5-1; J: TRBJ2-3; DNA: TGCGCCAGCAGCTTGGAACCGGGACAGAGTGCTAGCACAGATACGCAGTATTTT; CDR3: CASSLEPGQSASTDTQYF
D: .; size: .; V: TRBV6-1; J: TRBJ1-2; DNA: TGTGCCAGCAGTTCCGGGACAAGAGTCGATGGCTACACCTTC; CDR3: CASSSGTRVDGYTF
D: .; size: .; V: TRBV7-9; J: TRBJ2-7; DNA: TGTGCCAGCAGCAGGACAGATACCTACGAGCAGTACTTC; CDR3: CASSRTDTYEQYF
D: TRBD1; size: once; V: TRBV10-3; J: TRBJ1-5; DNA: TGTGCCATCAGTGAAAGACAGGGGGCCCGTAATCAGCCCCAGCATTTT; CDR3: CAISERQGARNQPQHF
D: .; size: .; V: TRBV7-3; J: TRBJ1-1; DNA: TGTGCCAGCAGCTTGGCGGCGGGCACCCCTCGTTCAAGAGCTTTCTTT; CDR3: CASSLAAGTPRSRAFF
D: .; size: .; V: TRBV14; J: TRBJ1-1; DNA: TGTGCCAGCAGCCAAGACAGGGCGACTGAAGCTTTCTTT; CDR3: CASSQDRATEAFF
D: TRBD1; size: .; V: TRBV7-2; J: TRBJ1-2; DNA: TGTGCCAGCAACCTACACGTAGGACAGGGATTTGGAAAGGACTATGGCTACACCTTC; CDR3: CASNLHVGQGFGKDYGYTF
D: .; size: .; V: TRBV2; J: TRBJ2-5; DNA: TGTGCCAGCAGTGGTGGGGGGAGGGAGACCCAGTACTTC; CDR3: CASSGGGRETQYF
D: TRBD1; size: once; V: TRBV29-1; J: TRBJ2-1; DNA: TGCAGCGTTGCGACAGGGTGGAGGGAGCAGTTCTTC; CDR3: CSVATGWREQFF
D: .; size: .; V: TRBV5-1; J: TRBJ2-5; DNA: TGCGCCAGCAGCTTGCCGGGTAGACAGGACTCGGAGACCCAGTACTTC; CDR3: CASSLPGRQDSETQYF
D: .; size: .; V: TRBV14; J: TRBJ2-2; DNA: TGTGCCAGCAACAGAGGGGGTGTCACCGGGGAGCTGTTTTTT; CDR3: CASNRGGVTGELFF